Included here is one T cell receptor beta chain sequence, with context. Germline lookup yields CDR1 SNHLY and CDR2 FYNNEI. The CDR3 runs 11 residues. Trimming took 6 bases from V and 3 from J, leaving 5 bases between them. The data derive from a study of OX40 agonist ivuxolimab in advanced cancers. As for the study in general: Patients treated during dose escalation were battling hepatocellular carcinoma, melanoma, renal cell or head and neck cancer. Age averaged around 58 years (range about 23 to 80), and around 78% were male. Prior checkpoint blockade (anti-PD-1, anti-PD-L1 or anti-CTLA-4) was permitted; approximately 40% had it.

Sequenced by immunoSEQ multiplex PCR; TCRdb stores in-frame clones only, minus some. The sample has about 98,000 clones; roughly nine tenths are singletons. The source is an adult with an advanced solid tumor such as melanoma, head and neck, liver or kidney cancer. Specimen: CD4+ or CD8+ T cells sorted from blood, collected in a trial of the OX40 agonist ivuxolimab. The rearrangement uses TRBV2 and TRBJ1-1; D not resolved. In DNA, the CDR3 is TGTGCCAGCAGACGCTACACTGAAGCTTTCTTT. Translated, it gives CASRRYTEAFF.